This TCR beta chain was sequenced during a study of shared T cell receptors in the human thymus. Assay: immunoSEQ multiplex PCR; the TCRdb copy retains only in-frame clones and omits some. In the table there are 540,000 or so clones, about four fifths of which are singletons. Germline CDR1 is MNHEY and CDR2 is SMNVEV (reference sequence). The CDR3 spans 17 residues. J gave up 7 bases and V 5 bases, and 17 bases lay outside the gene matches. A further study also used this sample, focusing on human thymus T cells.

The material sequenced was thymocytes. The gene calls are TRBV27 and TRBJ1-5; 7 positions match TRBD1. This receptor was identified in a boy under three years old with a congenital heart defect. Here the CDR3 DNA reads TGTGCCAGCAGTCCGAACAGGGGTCCGGGTTCTGGACAGCCCCAGCATTTT. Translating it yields CASSPNRGPGSGQPQHF.